This TCR beta chain was identified during a study of cytotoxic CD8 clonotypes in ibrutinib-treated CLL. Some clones are missing from TCRdb's copy, which holds only in-frame ones; the method was immunoSEQ multiplex PCR. This sample carries 100,000 to 150,000 clones, approximately 85% of them seen once, and the ten largest clones take about 1.9%. This CDR3 contains 16 residues. V trimming: 1 base; J trimming: 4 bases; junction bases outside the gene matches: 4. Germline CDR1 is MNHNS and CDR2 is SASEGT. This clone was counted a single time. Material: PBMCs, obtained after 24 months of ibrutinib treatment. This rearrangement joins TRBV6-1 to TRBJ2-3, with 11 bases that match TRBD2. This TCR was recovered from a human donor with chronic lymphocytic leukemia. The CDR3 loop reads CASSEGLAGGADTQYF. DNA of the CDR3: TGTGCCAGCAGTGAAGGGCTAGCGGGGGGCGCAGATACGCAGTATTTT.